Below are 5 T cell receptor beta chains sequenced from a single sample in a study of T-cell memory formation after mild COVID-19. TCRdb reanalysed the 5' RACE reads using MiXCR and keeps one entry per CDR3 protein. The data show 150,000 to 200,000 distinct CDR3 sequences, 16% seen once. Specimen: PBMCs or a T cell subset sorted from them (not recorded which). The receptor source for this set is an adult woman who had mild COVID-19 (a few samples of this study predate the infection). Cell type and time point are not known.

V is TRBV6-5 and J is TRBJ2-5; 10 nucleotides align to TRBD1. J lost 5 bases, V lost 6 bases, and 6 bases had no gene match. This CDR3 has 14 residues. Per the germline V gene, CDR1 is MNHEY and CDR2 is SVGAGI. The chain's CDR3 is CASSRDRGSETQYF. DNA of the CDR3: TGTGCCAGCAGCAGGGACAGGGGAAGCGAGACCCAGTACTTC.

A few counts support this clonotype. The gene calls are TRBV25-1 and TRBJ2-7, with 9 bases fitting TRBD1. The germline gives CDR1 MGHDK, CDR2 SYGVNS. The J segment lost 5 bases and the V segment lost 6 bases, leaving 11 bases of the junction unmatched. The CDR3 is made up of 15 amino acids. The CDR3 DNA follows: TGTGCCAGCAGAGCAATCCGGGACAGGGCCCACGAGCAGTACTTC. Protein sequence: CASRAIRDRAHEQYF.

V is TRBV7-3 and J is TRBJ2-7; perhaps D is TRBD1 or TRBD2 (5 bases each). This CDR3 has 13 residues. Trimming shortened V by 5 bases and J by 4 bases, and 12 bases separated the two germline ends. Germline CDR1 and CDR2: SGHTA and FQGTGA. The CDR3 DNA reads as TGTGCCAGCAGCGCCGGGGCAAAATACGAGCAGTACTTC. The encoded protein is CASSAGAKYEQYF.

The chain carries TRBV5-4 and TRBJ2-1; 10 bases match TRBD1. In germline, CDR1 is SGHNT, CDR2 YYREEE (reference sequence). Trimming cost V 3 bases and J 11 bases; bases outside gene matches: 11. The CDR3 consists of 15 residues. This chain's CDR3 is CASSSDRGRGLKQFF. For the CDR3, the DNA is TGTGCCAGCAGCTCCGACAGGGGGCGAGGCCTCAAGCAGTTCTTC. The full variable domain, with the rest looked up from reference TRBV5-4 and TRBJ2-1, is ETGVTQSPTHLIKTRGQQVTLRCSSQSGHNTVSWYQQALGQGPQFIFQYYREEENGRGNFPPRFSGLQFPNYSSELNVNALELDDSALYLCASSSDRGRGLKQFFGPGTRLTVL.

The CDR3: CASSSRARTDTQYF. In DNA, the CDR3 is TGTGCCAGCAGCTCCCGGGCCCGCACAGATACGCAGTATTTT. The chain links TRBV7-2 to TRBJ2-3; D is ambiguous. V lost 4 bases to trimming and J lost 1 base, with 9 bases between them. Per the germline V gene, CDR1 is SGHTA and CDR2 is FQGNSA. This CDR3 region has 14 residues.